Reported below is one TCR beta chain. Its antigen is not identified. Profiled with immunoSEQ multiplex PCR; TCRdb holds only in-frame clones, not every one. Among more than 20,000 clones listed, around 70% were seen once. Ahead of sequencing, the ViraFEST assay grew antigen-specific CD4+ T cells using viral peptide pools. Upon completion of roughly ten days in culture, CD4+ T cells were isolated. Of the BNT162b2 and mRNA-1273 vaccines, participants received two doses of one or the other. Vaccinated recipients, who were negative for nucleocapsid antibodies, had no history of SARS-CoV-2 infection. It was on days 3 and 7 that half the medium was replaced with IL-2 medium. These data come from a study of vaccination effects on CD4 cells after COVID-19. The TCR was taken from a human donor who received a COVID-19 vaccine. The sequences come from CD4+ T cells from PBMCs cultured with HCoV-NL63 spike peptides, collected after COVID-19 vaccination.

The DNA of the CDR3 is TGTGCCAGCAGTTTTTGGGGGACGGTACTGTTTTTT. It is translated as CASSFWGTVLFF. V is TRBV12-3 or TRBV12-4 and J is TRBJ1-4, with D perhaps matching TRBD1 (5 bases). CDR3 size: 12 residues. V shed 3 bases and J shed 13 bases, with 12 bases lying between them.